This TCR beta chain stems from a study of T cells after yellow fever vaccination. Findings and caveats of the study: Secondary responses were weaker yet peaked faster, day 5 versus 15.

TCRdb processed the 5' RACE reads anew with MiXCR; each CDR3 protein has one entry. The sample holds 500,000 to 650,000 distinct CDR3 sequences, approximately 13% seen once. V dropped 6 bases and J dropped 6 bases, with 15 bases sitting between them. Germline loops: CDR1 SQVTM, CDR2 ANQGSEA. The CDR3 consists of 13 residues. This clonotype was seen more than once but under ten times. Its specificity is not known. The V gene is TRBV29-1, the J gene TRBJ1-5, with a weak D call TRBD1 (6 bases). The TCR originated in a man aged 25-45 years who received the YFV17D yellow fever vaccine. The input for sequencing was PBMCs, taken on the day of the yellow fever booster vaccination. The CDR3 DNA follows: TGCAGCGTAGAACGGGGGGCAGGTCAGCCCCAGCATTTT. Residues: CSVERGAGQPQHF.